Below are 8 T cell receptor beta chains sequenced from a single sample in a study of blood T cell repertoires in COVID-19 (dated by TCRdb to 2018 to 2021). Library preparation employed the immunoSEQ multiplex PCR assay. TCRdb obtained this table from immuneACCESS and retained in-frame rearrangements with V and J assigned. These tables miss some clones; where compared with another copy, unresolved V genes account for less than half of the shortfall, and the remainder is unexplained. Recorded for this sample are about 300,000 clones; just over 85% of them occurred a single time. About 4% of the sample lies in the top ten. Sequences were obtained from PBMCs or T cells enriched from blood (not recorded which). The receptor set was obtained from a man aged 25 to 45 who had recovered from COVID-19.

The CDR3 DNA follows: TGTGCCAGCAGCCTGGTGGGAGGGGGCAATCAGCCCCAGCATTTT. It translates to CASSLVGGGNQPQHF. The chain links TRBV7-8 to TRBJ1-5; possible D gene TRBD1, 5 bases. Germline CDR1 is SGHVS and CDR2 is FQNEAQ. This CDR3 contains 15 residues. Trimming cost V 5 bases and J 2 bases, with 13 bases left between them. The complete variable domain, with remaining parts taken from reference TRBV7-8 and TRBJ1-5, reads GAGVSQSPRYKVAKRGQDVALRCDPISGHVSLFWYQQALGQGPEFLTYFQNEAQLDKSGLPSDRFFAERPEGSVSTLKIQRTQQEDSAVYLCASSLVGGGNQPQHFGDGTRLSIL.

The gene calls are TRBV28 and TRBJ2-5, with D tentatively TRBD1 (7 bases). Germline lookup yields CDR1 MDHEN and CDR2 SYDVKM. The CDR3 has 14 residues. V lost 5 bases, J lost 2 bases, and 12 bases lay in between. This CDR3 reads CASSTQGTQETQYF. The CDR3 bases are TGTGCCAGCAGTACACAGGGGACTCAAGAGACCCAGTACTTC.

The chain recombines TRBV11-3 with TRBJ2-3, with 9 nucleotides matching TRBD2. The CDR3 is 15 residues long. The V gene end was trimmed by 7 bases and the J gene end by 3 bases; junction bases not matched to a gene: 8. Germline V CDR1 and CDR2: SGHNT, YENEEA. CDR3 sequence (DNA): TGTGCCAGCAACGGGGGCGGGAGGGTAACAGATACGCAGTATTTT. Protein sequence: CASNGGGRVTDTQYF.

This clone was seen once. This chain links TRBV7-9 with TRBJ2-3; the D gene is possibly TRBD2 (5 bases). CDR1 is SEHNR, CDR2 FQNEAQ, per germline (reference sequence). The CDR3 covers 14 residues. V lost 2 bases to trimming and J lost 8 bases, with 14 bases between them. The CDR3 sequence is CASSLTVARGTQYF. DNA of the CDR3: TGTGCCAGCAGCTTAACAGTGGCACGGGGTACGCAGTATTTT.

The CDR3 here is CASSSGQGVEGYTF. The CDR3 DNA sequence: TGTGCCAGCAGTTCAGGGCAGGGGGTTGAAGGCTACACCTTC. The rearrangement links TRBV28 to TRBJ1-2; TRBD1 matches 7 bases. This CDR3 region has 14 residues. The germline gives CDR1 MDHEN, CDR2 SYDVKM. V was clipped by 4 bases and J by 8 bases; unmatched bases: 10.

The sample holds a few counts of this clone. The rearrangement links TRBV30 to TRBJ1-5, with D possibly TRBD1 on 6 matching bases. CDR3 size: 14 residues. Germline assignment: CDR1 GTSNPN and CDR2 SVGIG (reference sequence). Trimming removed 1 base from V and 2 bases from J, with 9 bases in between. This chain's CDR3 is CAWSAYRGNQPQHF. Written as DNA, the CDR3 is TGTGCCTGGAGTGCCTACAGGGGCAATCAGCCCCAGCATTTT.

This clone showed up just a few times. The chain is built from TRBV19 and TRBJ2-1; the match to TRBD1 covers 8 bases. V gave up 3 bases and J gave up 8 bases; unmatched junction bases: 9. The CDR3 totals 15 residues. Germline V lookup: CDR1 LNHDA, CDR2 SQIVND (reference sequence). CDR3 bases: TGTGCCAGTAGTATGGAGGCAGGGGGCTGGGATGAGCAGTTCTTC. Its protein product is CASSMEAGGWDEQFF.

This clone turned up a few times. This chain connects TRBV28 to TRBJ1-2, with 10 bases identical to TRBD1. This CDR3 comprises 15 residues. V lost 4 bases to trimming and J lost 4 bases; unmatched junction nucleotides: 6. CDR1 and CDR2 from the germline V gene are MDHEN and SYDVKM. This chain's CDR3 is CASSSSGTGVYGYTF. The CDR3 nucleotides read TGTGCCAGCAGTTCATCCGGGACAGGGGTCTATGGCTACACCTTC.